This TCR beta chain came from a study of early T cells in non-severe SARS-CoV-2 infection. Study background: Bulk RNA from unsorted whole blood was sequenced; chains were unpaired. Overall study findings and caveats: CD4 and private specificities were missed by VDJdb matching, which favored anti-spike CD8 responses.

TCRdb re-called the 5' RACE reads through MiXCR, storing one row per CDR3 protein. The sample lists about 39,000 distinct CDR3 sequences, 4.7% seen once, with approximately 4.8% in the top ten. CDR1 and CDR2 from the germline V gene are LGHNA and YSLEER. Trimming took 1 base from V and 6 from J, leaving 8 bases between them. The CDR3 consists of 13 residues. This clonotype has at least ten counts. Its antigen is as yet unknown. The chain employs TRBV4-3 and TRBJ2-3; tentative D call: TRBD2 (5 bases). This TCR was sampled from an adult who was a healthcare worker with PCR-confirmed SARS-CoV-2 infection or an uninfected control (not recorded which). Sequencing was carried out using whole blood. The CDR3 reads CASSQGPGDTQYF. The CDR3 DNA reads TGCGCCAGCAGCCAAGGCCCGGGGGATACGCAGTATTTT.